This T cell receptor beta chain was captured by sequencing in a study of CXCR3-negative and CXCR3-positive naive CD8 T cells (dated by TCRdb to between 2019 and 2020). Regarding the research as a whole: About 135 million TRB reads were obtained in total, roughly 1.5 +/- 0.3 million reads per library. The TRBV-TRBJ cluster analysis covered naive subsets from about five donors and memory cells from 3 donors. Diversity and physicochemical repertoire analyses covered some eleven donors pooled from two independent experiments.

As concerns this clonotype: The antigen this receptor binds is unknown.

Instrument on record: NextSeq 550. The Human TCR Profiling Kit (MiLaboratory) was used to make UMI-labeled 5' RACE TRB cDNA libraries. The full amount of extracted RNA was used for cDNA synthesis, and the full amount of resulting cDNA was used for PCR amplification. Libraries were prepared in parallel with an identical number of PCR cycles. As for the authors' bioinformatics: With a requirement of at least two reads per UMI, MIGEC and MiXCR extracted about 50,000 +/- 10,000 unique UMI-labeled TRB cDNA molecules per library. Each library averaged about 40,000 +/- 10,000 functional in-frame TRB CDR3 nucleotide clonotypes without stop codons. After downsampling to 5000 UMI-labeled TRB molecules per sample, diversity metrics, including normalized Shannon-Wiener and Chao1, were computed in VDJtools. VDJtools computed clonotype-size-weighted physicochemical properties of the central five CDR3 residues: interaction energy, strength, volume and Kidera factor 4. Reads reprocessed by TCRdb are summarized as one entry per CDR3 protein sequence, and DNA is absent. The V and J calls and clone size are TCRdb's, not the authors'. This sample's listing comprises 30,000 to 40,000 distinct CDR3 sequences. The ten largest clones represent around 13% of the sample.

The CDR3, from cysteine to phenylalanine, totals 14 residues. Only the protein is on record. CDR1 and CDR2 are read off the germline V gene as SGHRS and YFSETQ. Each CD8+ T cell subset was flow-sorted in triplicate, and 300,000 to 350,000 cells per subset were placed directly into RLT lysis buffer. Using standard density gradient centrifugation, peripheral blood mononuclear cells were isolated from buffy coats. Total RNA was extracted from sorted cells with an RNeasy Mini Kit. Results the study describes overall, beyond this receptor: Because CXCR3 expression was partially decreased after cryopreservation, freshly isolated PBMCs were used for most assays. Because surface CD5, which is linked to self-reactivity in mice, was comparable between the naive subsets, TCR interaction strength was also inferred from the physicochemical properties of TRB CDR3s. Repertoire diversity was comparably high in both naive subsets but much lower in memory CD8+ T cells. Naive CXCR3-negative and CXCR3-positive cells from the same donor showed similar TRBV-TRBJ usage, whereas memory cells showed distinct patterns.

The specimen was memory CD8+ T cells from blood. Read against the paper, the sample's cell subset or site label means: conventional CD8+ memory T cells (TMEM), sorted as controls. This clonotype was obtained from a human donor in good health. Some clones in this sample may be carry-over from other donors' samples. The chain is made from TRBV5-1 and TRBJ2-7. The CDR3 amino acid sequence is: CASSFSTGPNEQYF.